This paragraph reports one T cell receptor (beta chain). This specimen belongs to a study of blood T cells in healthy people across ages. With 7 bases clipped from V and 5 bases from J, the junction kept 3 bases outside the gene matches. The CDR3 extends over 12 amino acids. CDR1 is WSHSY, CDR2 SAAADI, per germline. Primed by a sample-barcoded 5' primer and a J-beta primer mix, a second PCR proceeded for about 6 to 11 cycles. Each CDR3 protein is one row after TCRdb ran MiXCR on the 5' RACE reads. This repertoire shows about 380,000 distinct CDR3 sequences, approximately 52% found once; its top ten account for 45% to 65%.

The source material was blood. The receptor's source is a man between 60 and 75 years old in good health. The rearrangement joins TRBV10-2 to TRBJ2-5; 8 bases are a match to TRBD1. CDR3 loop: CASNNRGETQYF. CDR3 in DNA: TGCGCCAGCAACAACAGGGGGGAGACCCAGTACTTC.